This T cell receptor beta chain was profiled in a study of identical twins. V lost 7 bases and J 10 bases, leaving 22 bases between the germline ends. Germline CDR1 SQVTM, CDR2 ANQGSEA. The CDR3 length is 13 residues. TCRdb re-called the 5' RACE reads through MiXCR, storing one row per CDR3 protein. The table lists 750,000 to 950,000 distinct CDR3 sequences, approximately 13% of them singletons. Study-level findings and limits: Out-of-frame alpha sequences shared by twins showed excess low generation probability. The authors drew conclusions from cross-sectional statistical analysis rather than following the same donors. Analyses of zero insertions could, in part, be confounded by invariant MAIT and iNKT cells. Abundant beta clonotypes from cord blood bore fewer insertions; memory repertoires lacked this pattern.

For this clonotype: Its target is not known.

The same specimen was also included in a second study, on yellow fever vaccine responses in identical twins.

The receptor's source is a woman aged 18-29 years in good health. The chain recombines TRBV29-1 with TRBJ2-5, with a weak D call TRBD1 (8 bases). The sequencing sample was made of PBMCs. CDR3 sequence (DNA): TGCAGCGGGGGGGGGACAGGCAAGATGAGCCAGTACTTC. This sequence encodes CSGGGTGKMSQYF.